This TCR beta chain was recovered during a study of tumor and adjacent non-tumor tissue in lung cancer. Study information: There were 11 to 13 adenocarcinoma, 2 squamous cell carcinoma and 1 small cell lung cancer cases.

TCRbeta libraries were built with three rounds of nested PCR, modified from ARM-PCR. MiXCR, applied by TCRdb to the multiplex PCR reads, yields one record per CDR3 protein. The sample has 130,000 or so distinct CDR3 sequences, 55% to 75% seen once. Points from the study as a whole: Compared with tumor, normal lung showed significantly lower TCR diversity. Normal lung showed higher cumulative top 100 clone frequency than tumor.

Between the trimmed V and J ends, which lost 6 bases and 3 bases, there was a span of 16 bases. This CDR3 region has 15 residues. CDR1 is MNHEY, CDR2 SVGEGT, per germline. This sample's RNA came from whole unsorted tissue. In its sample, this clonotype was seen many times. Its antigen is currently unknown. The chain uses TRBV6-2 or TRBV6-3 and TRBJ2-3, with D uncertain. The sample was lung tumor tissue. The source of this sequence is a man between 25 and 39 years old with non-small cell lung cancer. The CDR3 DNA is TGTGCCAGCAGGGACCATAAGGTCGGGACAGATACGCAGTATTTT. This encodes CASRDHKVGTDTQYF.